Reported below is one TCR beta chain. Its specificity is not known. The V end lost 2 bases, the J end lost 0 bases, and 13 bases lay between the germline ends. The CDR3 has 16 amino acids. CDR1 is SGHTA and CDR2 is FQGTGA in the germline V gene. Primers for the PCR totalled 60 Vbeta and 13 Jbeta. Repertoires were generated with immunoSEQ multiplex PCR, while TCRdb's copy carries only in-frame clones and drops some. Found here are 200,000 to 250,000 clones, roughly 70% of them singletons; the top ten hold 1.8%. This entry comes from a study of cytomegalovirus exposure and HLA in healthy donors. Points from the study as a whole: The study labeled 180 or so TCR beta chains cytomegalovirus-associated. Later work found most CMV-associated TCR beta chains apparently HLA-restricted.

The sample comprised PBMCs. The TCR originated in a woman under 40 in good health and CMV-seronegative. This sequence joins TRBV7-3 and TRBJ1-1; D is perhaps TRBD1 (5 bases). The CDR3 DNA sequence: TGTGCCAGCAGCTTATACGGGGGGAACATGAACACTGAAGCTTTCTTT. Encoded protein: CASSLYGGNMNTEAFF.